This record looks at one TCR beta chain sequence and its context. Its specificity is unknown. This entry belongs to a study of cytomegalovirus exposure and HLA in healthy donors. Regarding the study as a whole: Fewer N-insertions than the approximately 700-donor mean were reportedly shown by an Asian-associated ancestry cluster in a later analysis. Sequencing depth roughly uniform across donors was assumed in presence/absence analyses.

PCR amplification relied on 60 Vbeta primers (plus 13 Jbeta primers). The table came from immunoSEQ multiplex PCR; TCRdb's copy has only in-frame clones and leaves some out. The data hold about 130,000 clones, with 75% to 90% observed a single time. With 0 bases removed from V and 7 bases from J, the gap between germline ends came to 11 bases. The germline gives CDR1 SGHRS, CDR2 YFSETQ. The CDR3 covers 13 residues. Sequences were obtained from PBMCs. The chain joins TRBV5-1 to TRBJ2-7; tentatively, D is TRBD1 (6 bases). The TCR comes from a man in his forties or fifties in good health and CMV-seronegative. The CDR3 DNA reads TGCGCCAGCAGCTTGGAGGGGGAAGGAGAGCAGTACTTC. Amino acid sequence: CASSLEGEGEQYF.